Below, 13 T cell receptor beta chains from the same sample are listed, as sequenced in a study of circulating and synovial CD4+ cells in juvenile arthritis. TCRdb's copy holds only in-frame clones and misses some; the assay was immunoSEQ multiplex PCR. The repertoire holds some 14,000 clones, with 80% to 85% as singletons. The sequenced sample was CD4+ T cells from synovial fluid. Receptors originate from a human patient with juvenile idiopathic arthritis. Some clones in this sample may be carry-over from other donors' samples.

The chain joins TRBV19 to TRBJ1-5; TRBD1 aligns across 9 bases. The germline V gene encodes CDR1 LNHDA and CDR2 SQIVND (reference sequence). CDR3 length: 14 amino acids. V trimming: 5 bases; J trimming: 3 bases; junction bases outside the gene matches: 2. This chain's CDR3 is CASSRDRDNQPQHF. The DNA for the CDR3 is TGTGCCAGTAGTCGGGACAGGGACAATCAGCCCCAGCATTTT. The whole variable domain, remainder taken from reference TRBV19 and TRBJ1-5, is DGGITQSPKYLFRKEGQNVTLSCEQNLNHDAMYWYRQDPGQGLRLIYYSQIVNDFQKGDIAEGYSVSREKKESFPLTVTSAQKNPTAFYLCASSRDRDNQPQHFGDGTRLSIL.

This rearrangement joins TRBV4-3 to TRBJ1-1; 8 positions agree with TRBD1. With V trimmed by 0 bases and J by 5 bases, 5 bases remained unmatched. The CDR3 is 15 residues long. The germline gives CDR1 LGHNA, CDR2 YSLEER. Here the CDR3 reads CASSQERQGKTEAFF. DNA for the CDR3: TGCGCCAGCAGCCAAGAGAGACAGGGGAAGACTGAAGCTTTCTTT.

The chain combines TRBV9 with TRBJ2-1, with D possibly being TRBD2 (6 bases). This CDR3 comprises 13 residues. V was shortened by 1 base and J by 6 bases, with 8 bases between the two germline ends. Germline V lookup: CDR1 SGDLS, CDR2 YYNGEE. CDR3 region: CASSVSSANEQFF. CDR3 DNA sequence: TGTGCCAGCAGCGTATCTAGCGCCAATGAGCAGTTCTTC.

The chain recombines TRBV23-1 with TRBJ2-7; TRBD1 agrees at 7 bases. TRBV23-1 is marked as an open reading frame, function uncertain. V dropped 6 bases and J dropped 0; count of bases not matched to a gene: 11. The CDR3 runs to 16 residues. CDR3 in amino acids: CASRPAGQGDSYEQYF. CDR3 bases: TGCGCCAGCAGACCTGCCGGGCAGGGGGACTCCTACGAGCAGTACTTC.

This clone was seen a few times. This sequence joins TRBV6-6 and TRBJ1-2, with 11 bases fitting TRBD1. Trimming cost V 8 bases and J 3 bases; bases outside gene matches: 11. The length of the CDR3 is 16 residues. The V gene's germline CDR1 is MNHNY and CDR2 SVGAGI (reference sequence). The CDR3 coding sequence is TGTGCCAGCGCCATTTACCCGGACAGGGGGCACTATGGCTACACCTTC. This translates into CASAIYPDRGHYGYTF.

This clone is labeled medium-sized. The chain employs TRBV11-2 and TRBJ2-7; TRBD1 might be the D (5 bases). In germline, CDR1 is SGHAT, CDR2 FQNNGV. The CDR3 is 14 residues long. Trimming stripped 2 bases from V and 3 bases from J, with 11 bases between. CDR3: CASSLNGANYEQYF. The CDR3 DNA reads TGTGCCAGCAGCTTAAATGGGGCAAACTACGAGCAGTACTTC.

The V and J genes are TRBV6-1 and TRBJ1-2; D uncertain. This CDR3 comprises 16 residues. In germline, CDR1 is MNHNS, CDR2 SASEGT. V lost 2 bases and J lost 5, with 18 bases in between. This CDR3 reads CASSEWLSESPYGYTF. The CDR3 DNA is TGTGCCAGCAGTGAATGGCTGTCAGAATCACCGTATGGCTACACCTTC.

The chain has TRBV2 and TRBJ1-2; 7 bases are shared with TRBD1. The junction had 12 bases not matched to a gene; V was cut back by 6 bases and J by 8 bases. There are 14 residues in the CDR3. Germline V CDR1 and CDR2: SNHLY, FYNNEI. The CDR3 nucleotides read TGTGCCAGCAGCCGAGAAAGGGGGCGAGGGGGCTACACCTTC. Amino acid sequence: CASSRERGRGGYTF.

Comment on this clone: Other DNA variants within this sample encode the same CDR3. This chain uses TRBV14 with TRBJ1-1; D gene ambiguous. Germline-derived CDR1 and CDR2 are SGHDN and FVKESK. CDR3 length: 13 amino acids. V shed 4 bases and J shed 0 bases, with 6 bases lying between them. The CDR3 DNA follows: TGTGCCAGCAGCCGCGAGATGAACACTGAAGCTTTCTTT. Protein: CASSREMNTEAFF.

This chain connects TRBV27 to TRBJ1-2; TRBD1 aligns across 8 bases. With 2 bases clipped from V and 7 bases from J, the junction kept 3 bases outside the gene matches. This CDR3 region has 13 residues. Germline loops: CDR1 MNHEY, CDR2 SMNVEV (reference sequence). CDR3 sequence reads: CASSLAGQGGYTF. CDR3 sequence (DNA): TGTGCCAGCAGTTTAGCAGGACAGGGTGGCTACACCTTC.

The V call is TRBV2, the J call TRBJ1-1; 7 bases map to TRBD1. CDR1 is SNHLY, CDR2 FYNNEI, per germline. The V gene end was trimmed by 7 bases and the J gene end by 2 bases; junction bases not matched to a gene: 7. The CDR3 extends over 14 amino acids. The CDR3 region is CASTGQEINTEAFF. DNA for the CDR3: TGTGCCAGCACCGGACAGGAGATCAACACTGAAGCTTTCTTT. Full variable domain (remainder filled in from reference TRBV2 and TRBJ1-1): EPEVTQTPSHQVTQMGQEVILRCVPISNHLYFYWYRQILGQKVEFLVSFYNNEISEKSEIFDDQFSVERPDGSNFTLKIRSTKLEDSAMYFCASTGQEINTEAFFGQGTRLTVV.

The chain recombines TRBV6-5 with TRBJ2-4, with D hard to call. This CDR3 is 15 amino acids long. The germline V and J ends were trimmed by 0 bases and 2 bases, with 8 bases remaining between them. Germline V gene lookup returns CDR1 MNHEY and CDR2 SVGAGI. This CDR3 reads CASSYSAVPKNIQYF. The CDR3 nucleotides read TGTGCCAGCAGTTACTCGGCGGTCCCCAAAAACATTCAGTACTTC.

This sequence joins TRBV30 and TRBJ1-4, with a tentative D call TRBD1 (5 bases). With 1 base removed from V and 0 bases from J, the gap between germline ends came to 9 bases. CDR3 length equals 15 residues. The germline CDR1 and CDR2 sequences are GTSNPN and SVGIG (reference sequence). The CDR3, as DNA: TGTGCCTGGAGTGCAGACAGTGCAACTAATGAAAAACTGTTTTTT. This translates into CAWSADSATNEKLFF.